This is a list of T cell receptor beta chains from one sample in a study of blood T cell repertoires in COVID-19. Assay used: immunoSEQ multiplex PCR; TCRdb lists only in-frame clones, some missing. The profile shows 40,000 or so clones, approximately 86% of them singletons. Sequencing input: peripheral blood. The receptors were gathered from a man aged 40-55 years with active COVID-19. Each CDR3 is given with its conserved first and last residue. Each record gives: J gene, D gene, clone size, V gene, CDR3 protein, CDR3 DNA. D genes are given only for firm matches. Expanded clones are given a class, and other clones once, few, many or no size at all.

J gene: TRBJ1-6
D gene: .
clone size: .
V gene: TRBV7-9
CDR3 protein: CASSPTQGSNSPLHF
CDR3 DNA: TGTGCCAGCAGCCCGACACAGGGATCTAATTCACCCCTCCACTTT

J gene: TRBJ1-2
D gene: .
clone size: .
V gene: TRBV30
CDR3 protein: CAWSVPGYGYTF
CDR3 DNA: TGTGCCTGGAGTGTACCCGGCTATGGCTACACCTTC

J gene: TRBJ1-1
D gene: .
clone size: .
V gene: TRBV3-1/TRBV3-2
CDR3 protein: CASSPLEDGGGTEAFF
CDR3 DNA: TGTGCCAGCAGCCCTCTCGAGGACGGGGGAGGCACTGAAGCTTTCTTT

J gene: TRBJ2-1
D gene: TRBD2
clone size: .
V gene: TRBV5-4
CDR3 protein: CASRGSGRGYNEQFF
CDR3 DNA: TGTGCCAGCAGGGGAAGCGGGAGGGGCTACAATGAGCAGTTCTTC

J gene: TRBJ1-1
D gene: .
clone size: .
V gene: TRBV19
CDR3 protein: CASSIVGTGNTEAFF
CDR3 DNA: TGTGCCAGTAGTATAGTGGGTACAGGGAACACTGAAGCTTTCTTT

J gene: TRBJ1-5
D gene: .
clone size: .
V gene: TRBV2
CDR3 protein: CASSVEGNQPQHF
CDR3 DNA: TGTGCCAGCAGTGTAGAGGGAAATCAGCCCCAGCATTTT

J gene: TRBJ1-1
D gene: .
clone size: .
V gene: TRBV7-7
CDR3 protein: CASSRQVGAEAFF
CDR3 DNA: TGTGCTAGCAGCCGACAGGTGGGGGCGGAAGCTTTCTTT

J gene: TRBJ1-2
D gene: .
clone size: .
V gene: TRBV19
CDR3 protein: CASTPTVTIHGYTF
CDR3 DNA: TGTGCCAGTACCCCGACAGTTACTATACATGGCTACACCTTC

J gene: TRBJ2-6
D gene: .
clone size: .
V gene: TRBV5-4
CDR3 protein: CASSFRGSGSGANVLTF
CDR3 DNA: TGTGCCAGCAGCTTTAGAGGGAGCGGCTCTGGGGCCAACGTCCTGACTTTC

J gene: TRBJ2-3
D gene: .
clone size: .
V gene: TRBV29-1
CDR3 protein: CSVEDGSTDTQYF
CDR3 DNA: TGCAGCGTTGAAGACGGGAGCACAGATACGCAGTATTTT

J gene: TRBJ2-7
D gene: TRBD2
clone size: .
V gene: TRBV5-1
CDR3 protein: CASSRTSGADLQYF
CDR3 DNA: TGCGCCAGCAGTCGAACTAGCGGGGCCGACCTGCAGTACTTC

J gene: TRBJ1-1
D gene: .
clone size: once
V gene: TRBV7-3
CDR3 protein: CASSLGGRNTEAFF
CDR3 DNA: TGTGCCAGCAGCTTGGGGGGTAGGAACACTGAAGCTTTCTTT

J gene: TRBJ1-6
D gene: .
clone size: .
V gene: TRBV6-2/TRBV6-3
CDR3 protein: CASSRTRDSPLHF
CDR3 DNA: TGTGCCAGCAGTCGAACCCGGGATTCACCCCTCCACTTT

J gene: TRBJ1-1
D gene: .
clone size: .
V gene: TRBV27
CDR3 protein: CASSLSIIGTEAFF
CDR3 DNA: TGTGCCAGCAGTTTATCGATAATCGGCACTGAAGCTTTCTTT

J gene: TRBJ2-5
D gene: TRBD2
clone size: .
V gene: TRBV7-7
CDR3 protein: CASSLGLAGAETQYF
CDR3 DNA: TGTGCTAGCAGCTTAGGACTAGCGGGAGCGGAGACCCAGTACTTC

J gene: TRBJ2-7
D gene: .
clone size: .
V gene: TRBV3-1/TRBV3-2
CDR3 protein: CASSQDRFSYEQYF
CDR3 DNA: TGTGCCAGCAGCCAAGACAGGTTTTCCTACGAGCAGTACTTC

J gene: TRBJ1-1
D gene: TRBD1
clone size: .
V gene: TRBV7-3
CDR3 protein: CASSGTGGTEAFF
CDR3 DNA: TGTGCCAGTTCGGGGACAGGGGGCACTGAAGCTTTCTTT

J gene: TRBJ2-6
D gene: TRBD1
clone size: .
V gene: TRBV5-1
CDR3 protein: CASSPGQGALGANVLTF
CDR3 DNA: TGCGCCAGCAGCCCGGGACAGGGGGCGTTAGGGGCCAACGTCCTGACTTTC

J gene: TRBJ2-3
D gene: .
clone size: .
V gene: TRBV27
CDR3 protein: CASTQNTGNTDTQYF
CDR3 DNA: TGTGCCAGCACCCAAAACACAGGGAACACAGATACGCAGTATTTT

J gene: TRBJ2-1
D gene: .
clone size: .
V gene: TRBV19
CDR3 protein: CASSTLGGVDNEQFF
CDR3 DNA: TGTGCCAGTAGTACCTTAGGAGGGGTCGACAATGAGCAGTTCTTC

J gene: TRBJ2-1
D gene: TRBD2
clone size: .
V gene: TRBV5-1
CDR3 protein: CASSPGGTSGSGLNEQFF
CDR3 DNA: TGCGCCAGCAGCCCGGGAGGGACTAGCGGGAGTGGGTTGAATGAGCAGTTCTTC

J gene: TRBJ2-1
D gene: TRBD1
clone size: once
V gene: TRBV5-4
CDR3 protein: CASSFSLQGAKFF
CDR3 DNA: TGTGCCAGCAGCTTTTCCTTACAGGGGGCTAAGTTCTTC

J gene: TRBJ1-2
D gene: TRBD1
clone size: .
V gene: TRBV7-9
CDR3 protein: CASSMGQGTGYTF
CDR3 DNA: TGTGCCAGCAGCATGGGACAGGGTACGGGCTACACCTTC

J gene: TRBJ1-6
D gene: .
clone size: .
V gene: TRBV6-6
CDR3 protein: CASSIQGYNSPLHF
CDR3 DNA: TGTGCCAGCAGTATCCAGGGCTATAATTCACCCCTCCACTTT

J gene: TRBJ2-1
D gene: TRBD2
clone size: .
V gene: TRBV7-6
CDR3 protein: CASSYGLAGVSNEQFF
CDR3 DNA: TGTGCCAGCAGCTACGGACTAGCGGGAGTATCTAATGAGCAGTTCTTC

J gene: TRBJ1-3
D gene: .
clone size: .
V gene: TRBV5-4
CDR3 protein: CASSLVQAGNTIYF
CDR3 DNA: TGTGCCAGCAGCTTGGTACAGGCTGGAAACACCATATATTTT

J gene: TRBJ1-5
D gene: TRBD1
clone size: .
V gene: TRBV7-2
CDR3 protein: CASSQSTGGRQPQHF
CDR3 DNA: TGTGCCAGCAGTCAGAGCACAGGGGGCCGACAGCCCCAGCATTTT

J gene: TRBJ1-2
D gene: TRBD1
clone size: .
V gene: TRBV19
CDR3 protein: CASRPGQGSQYGYTF
CDR3 DNA: TGTGCCAGTAGGCCGGGACAGGGGTCGCAGTATGGCTACACCTTC

J gene: TRBJ1-5
D gene: .
clone size: .
V gene: TRBV28
CDR3 protein: CASHQGSNQPQHF
CDR3 DNA: TGTGCCAGCCACCAGGGGAGCAATCAGCCCCAGCATTTT

J gene: TRBJ2-7
D gene: .
clone size: .
V gene: TRBV21-1
CDR3 protein: CASLLLGGPLYEQYF
CDR3 DNA: TGTGCCAGCCTATTGCTGGGGGGACCCCTGTACGAGCAGTACTTC

J gene: TRBJ2-7
D gene: TRBD2
clone size: .
V gene: TRBV10-2
CDR3 protein: CASSPGREYEQYF
CDR3 DNA: TGCGCCAGCAGCCCCGGGAGGGAATACGAGCAGTACTTC

J gene: TRBJ2-7
D gene: .
clone size: .
V gene: TRBV28
CDR3 protein: CASTQNQGGSYEQYF
CDR3 DNA: TGTGCCAGCACCCAAAACCAGGGGGGATCTTACGAGCAGTACTTC

J gene: TRBJ1-5
D gene: .
clone size: .
V gene: TRBV18
CDR3 protein: CASSPGRGDQPQHF
CDR3 DNA: TGTGCCAGCTCACCAGGGAGGGGTGATCAGCCCCAGCATTTT

J gene: TRBJ2-3
D gene: .
clone size: .
V gene: TRBV4-1
CDR3 protein: CASSRIPLAVSSTDTQYF
CDR3 DNA: TGCGCCAGCAGCCGGATACCTCTGGCGGTCTCTAGCACAGATACGCAGTATTTT

J gene: TRBJ2-1
D gene: TRBD1
clone size: .
V gene: TRBV10-1
CDR3 protein: CASSESGDRLYNEQFF
CDR3 DNA: TGCGCCAGCAGTGAGTCGGGGGACAGGCTCTACAATGAGCAGTTCTTC

J gene: TRBJ1-5
D gene: .
clone size: once
V gene: TRBV28
CDR3 protein: CASRLDRRTDTQHF
CDR3 DNA: TGTGCCAGCAGGTTGGACAGACGCACAGATACGCAGCATTTT

J gene: TRBJ2-1
D gene: TRBD2
clone size: .
V gene: TRBV27
CDR3 protein: CASSFYGTSGGGDEQFF
CDR3 DNA: TGTGCCAGCAGTTTTTACGGGACTAGCGGGGGCGGGGATGAGCAGTTCTTC

J gene: TRBJ2-5
D gene: .
clone size: .
V gene: TRBV18
CDR3 protein: CASSPEGAVFPLYQETQYF
CDR3 DNA: TGTGCCAGCTCACCAGAGGGCGCCGTTTTTCCTCTGTACCAAGAGACCCAGTACTTC

J gene: TRBJ2-1
D gene: .
clone size: .
V gene: TRBV6-5
CDR3 protein: CASRAGTPYNEQFF
CDR3 DNA: TGTGCCAGCAGAGCCGGGACACCCTACAATGAGCAGTTCTTC

J gene: TRBJ2-3
D gene: .
clone size: .
V gene: TRBV19
CDR3 protein: CASNKVGYRGDTQYF
CDR3 DNA: TGTGCCAGTAATAAAGTGGGGTACAGAGGGGATACGCAGTATTTT

J gene: TRBJ2-7
D gene: TRBD2
clone size: .
V gene: TRBV15
CDR3 protein: CATSRELAGVSYEQYF
CDR3 DNA: TGTGCCACCAGCAGAGAACTAGCGGGAGTCTCCTACGAGCAGTACTTC

J gene: TRBJ1-1
D gene: TRBD1
clone size: .
V gene: TRBV19
CDR3 protein: CASSPDRVGLGNTEAFF
CDR3 DNA: TGTGCCAGTAGCCCTGACAGGGTAGGACTTGGGAACACTGAAGCTTTCTTT

J gene: TRBJ2-5
D gene: TRBD2
clone size: .
V gene: TRBV3-1/TRBV3-2
CDR3 protein: CASSQASQGGETQYF
CDR3 DNA: TGTGCCAGCAGCCAAGCGTCCCAGGGAGGGGAGACCCAGTACTTC

J gene: TRBJ2-1
D gene: TRBD2
clone size: .
V gene: TRBV19
CDR3 protein: CASSQAGWGNEQFF
CDR3 DNA: TGTGCCAGTAGCCAAGCGGGATGGGGCAATGAGCAGTTCTTC

J gene: TRBJ2-7
D gene: .
clone size: .
V gene: TRBV5-1
CDR3 protein: CASSLWNGGDEQYF
CDR3 DNA: TGCGCCAGCAGCTTGTGGAACGGAGGAGACGAGCAGTACTTC

J gene: TRBJ1-2
D gene: .
clone size: .
V gene: TRBV4-1
CDR3 protein: CASSLIPDTIYGYTF
CDR3 DNA: TGCGCCAGCAGCCTAATCCCCGACACGATCTATGGCTACACCTTC

J gene: TRBJ1-1
D gene: TRBD1
clone size: .
V gene: TRBV27
CDR3 protein: CASSLFGQGASRTEAFF
CDR3 DNA: TGTGCCAGCAGTTTATTTGGTCAGGGGGCCTCGCGGACTGAAGCTTTCTTT

J gene: TRBJ1-1
D gene: TRBD1
clone size: .
V gene: TRBV2
CDR3 protein: CASQRDRDTEAFF
CDR3 DNA: TGTGCCAGCCAGCGGGACAGGGACACTGAAGCTTTCTTT

J gene: TRBJ2-7
D gene: .
clone size: .
V gene: TRBV20-1
CDR3 protein: CSASGGRGLLETYEQYF
CDR3 DNA: TGCAGTGCTAGTGGCGGCAGGGGCCTACTAGAAACCTACGAGCAGTACTTC

J gene: TRBJ2-7
D gene: .
clone size: .
V gene: TRBV3-1/TRBV3-2
CDR3 protein: CASSQDRTGTFWPYEQYF
CDR3 DNA: TGTGCCAGCAGCCAAGATCGAACAGGAACTTTCTGGCCTTACGAGCAGTACTTC

J gene: TRBJ2-2
D gene: TRBD2
clone size: .
V gene: TRBV29-1
CDR3 protein: CSVAYGGAGELFF
CDR3 DNA: TGCAGCGTTGCCTATGGGGGGGCCGGGGAGCTGTTTTTT

J gene: TRBJ2-3
D gene: .
clone size: .
V gene: TRBV14
CDR3 protein: CASSPLASSTDTQYF
CDR3 DNA: TGTGCCAGCAGCCCTCTAGCGTCTAGCACAGATACGCAGTATTTT

J gene: TRBJ2-2
D gene: TRBD1
clone size: .
V gene: TRBV11-3
CDR3 protein: CASSPGTGGFTGELFF
CDR3 DNA: TGTGCCAGCAGCCCCGGGACAGGGGGTTTCACCGGGGAGCTGTTTTTT

J gene: TRBJ2-7
D gene: TRBD2
clone size: .
V gene: TRBV10-2
CDR3 protein: CASPRGVAYEQYF
CDR3 DNA: TGCGCCAGCCCTCGGGGGGTCGCCTACGAGCAGTACTTC

J gene: TRBJ1-6
D gene: .
clone size: .
V gene: TRBV9
CDR3 protein: CASSDQGSPLHF
CDR3 DNA: TGTGCCAGCAGCGACCAGGGTTCACCCCTCCACTTT

J gene: TRBJ2-6
D gene: TRBD1
clone size: .
V gene: TRBV27
CDR3 protein: CASSLFTSGQGANVLTF
CDR3 DNA: TGTGCCAGCAGTTTATTCACATCGGGACAGGGGGCCAACGTCCTGACTTTC

J gene: TRBJ2-7
D gene: TRBD2
clone size: .
V gene: TRBV4-2
CDR3 protein: CASSPVTSGRDSAPYEQYF
CDR3 DNA: TGTGCCAGCAGCCCCGTTACTAGCGGGAGGGATTCAGCCCCCTACGAGCAGTACTTC

J gene: TRBJ2-5
D gene: TRBD2
clone size: .
V gene: TRBV5-1
CDR3 protein: CASSLVGLAVGETQYF
CDR3 DNA: TGCGCCAGCAGCTTGGTTGGGCTAGCGGTGGGAGAGACCCAGTACTTC